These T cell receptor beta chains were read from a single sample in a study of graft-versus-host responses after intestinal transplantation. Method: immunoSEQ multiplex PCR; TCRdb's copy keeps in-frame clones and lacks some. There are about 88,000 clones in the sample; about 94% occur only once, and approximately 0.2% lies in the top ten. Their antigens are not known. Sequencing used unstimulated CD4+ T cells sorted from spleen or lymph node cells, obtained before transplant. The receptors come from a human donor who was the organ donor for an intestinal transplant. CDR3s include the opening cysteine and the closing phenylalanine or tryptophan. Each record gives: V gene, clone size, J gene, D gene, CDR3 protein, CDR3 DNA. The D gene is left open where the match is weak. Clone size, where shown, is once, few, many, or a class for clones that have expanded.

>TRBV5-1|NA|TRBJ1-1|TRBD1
CASSFTPDRGRVTEAFF
TGCGCCAGCAGCTTTACACCCGACAGGGGGAGGGTGACTGAAGCTTTCTTT
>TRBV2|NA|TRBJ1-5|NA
CASRRDSNQPQHF
TGTGCCAGCCGGAGGGACAGCAATCAGCCCCAGCATTTT
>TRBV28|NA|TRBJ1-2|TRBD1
CAIPSGQGANYGYTF
TGTGCCATCCCTTCGGGGCAGGGGGCTAACTATGGCTACACCTTC
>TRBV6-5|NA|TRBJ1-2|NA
CAFSGRGSANYGYTF
TGTGCCTTCTCTGGGAGGGGTTCCGCTAACTATGGCTACACCTTC
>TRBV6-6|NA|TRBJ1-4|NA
CASSLDRVNEKLFF
TGTGCCAGCAGTCTCGACAGAGTGAATGAAAAACTGTTTTTT
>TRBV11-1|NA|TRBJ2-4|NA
CASSFYGVAKNIQYF
TGTGCCAGCAGCTTTTATGGTGTAGCCAAAAACATTCAGTACTTC
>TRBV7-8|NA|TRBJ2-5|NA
CASSLVPGTQYF
TGTGCCAGCAGCTTAGTTCCGGGGACCCAGTACTTC
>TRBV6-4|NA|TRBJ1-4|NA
CARRAGGEKLFF
TGTGCCAGAAGGGCCGGGGGGGAAAAACTGTTTTTT
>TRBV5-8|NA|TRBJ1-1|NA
CASSFQSVGPVAFF
TGTGCCAGCAGCTTTCAATCCGTCGGACCTGTGGCTTTCTTT
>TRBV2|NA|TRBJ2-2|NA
CASSGVVQAGELFF
TGTGCCAGCAGTGGGGTAGTACAGGCCGGGGAGCTGTTTTTT
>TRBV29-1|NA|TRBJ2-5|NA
CRATTHQETQYF
TGCAGGGCTACTACCCATCAAGAGACCCAGTACTTC
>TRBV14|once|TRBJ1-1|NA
CASSRRQNTEAFF
TGTGCCAGCAGCCGCCGACAGAACACTGAAGCTTTCTTT
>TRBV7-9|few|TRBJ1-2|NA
CASSMGGRLEGYTF
TGTGCCAGCAGCATGGGGGGACGATTGGAGGGCTACACCTTC
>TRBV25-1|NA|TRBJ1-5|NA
CASSGGGNQPQHF
TGTGCCAGCAGTGGTGGGGGCAATCAGCCCCAGCATTTT
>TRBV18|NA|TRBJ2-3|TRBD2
CASSPLAGNTQYF
TGTGCCAGCTCACCCCTAGCGGGGAATACGCAGTATTTT
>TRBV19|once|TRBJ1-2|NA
CASSIAGSNYGYTF
TGTGCCAGTAGTATCGCTGGGTCCAACTATGGCTACACCTTC
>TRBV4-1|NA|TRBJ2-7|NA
CASSQVPSVGSYEQYF
TGCGCCAGCAGCCAAGTCCCCAGCGTTGGGTCCTACGAGCAGTACTTC
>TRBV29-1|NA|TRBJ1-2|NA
CSVGRTDISGYTF
TGCAGCGTGGGACGGACGGATATTTCTGGCTACACCTTC
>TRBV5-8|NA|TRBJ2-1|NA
CASSQQGGDEQFF
TGTGCCAGCAGCCAACAGGGGGGGGATGAGCAGTTCTTC
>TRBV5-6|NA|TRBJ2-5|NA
CASSSYAAETQYF
TGTGCCAGCAGCTCTTACGCCGCGGAGACCCAGTACTTC
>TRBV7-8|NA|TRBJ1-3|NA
CASSTRERNTIYF
TGTGCCAGCAGCACTCGGGAGCGAAACACCATATATTTT
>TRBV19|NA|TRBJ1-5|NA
CASSIRGSDSNQPQHF
TGTGCCAGTAGTATCCGTGGGTCGGATAGCAATCAGCCCCAGCATTTT
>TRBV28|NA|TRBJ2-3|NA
CASSPSRSTDTQYF
TGTGCCAGCAGTCCATCCCGAAGCACAGATACGCAGTATTTT
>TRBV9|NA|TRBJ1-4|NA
CASSVRGAVGEKLFF
TGTGCCAGCAGCGTCCGGGGGGCGGTGGGTGAAAAACTGTTTTTT
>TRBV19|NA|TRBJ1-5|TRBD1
CASSIVVGGSNSNQPQHF
TGTGCCAGTAGTATAGTGGTAGGGGGCTCTAATAGCAATCAGCCCCAGCATTTT
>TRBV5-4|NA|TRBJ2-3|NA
CASSFGGGQDTQYF
TGTGCCAGCAGCTTTGGGGGGGGGCAAGATACGCAGTATTTT
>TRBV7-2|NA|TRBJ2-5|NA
CASTGRPQETQYF
TGTGCCAGCACCGGACGGCCACAAGAGACCCAGTACTTC
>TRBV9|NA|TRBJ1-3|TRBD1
CASSWDRSGNTIYF
TGTGCCAGCAGCTGGGACAGGTCTGGAAACACCATATATTTT
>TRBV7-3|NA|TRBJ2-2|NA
CASSLAGGSNTGELFF
TGTGCCAGCAGCTTGGCAGGAGGCTCCAACACCGGGGAGCTGTTTTTT
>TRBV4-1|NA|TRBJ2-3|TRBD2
CASSRGRDYLTDTQYF
TGCGCCAGCAGTCGAGGGCGGGACTATTTGACAGATACGCAGTATTTT
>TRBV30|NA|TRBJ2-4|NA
CAWNYEKPRNIQYF
TGTGCCTGGAATTACGAAAAGCCCAGAAACATTCAGTACTTC
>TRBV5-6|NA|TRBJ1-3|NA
CASSWGTTTNSAGNTIYF
TGTGCCAGCAGCTGGGGAACAACTACTAATTCGGCCGGAAACACCATATATTTT
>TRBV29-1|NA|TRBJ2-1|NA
CSVELFGFSYNEQFF
TGCAGCGTTGAATTGTTCGGTTTCTCCTACAATGAGCAGTTCTTC
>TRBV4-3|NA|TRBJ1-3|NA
CASSQGEGGTIYF
TGCGCCAGCAGCCAAGGGGAGGGAGGCACCATATATTTT
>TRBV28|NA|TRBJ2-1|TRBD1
CASSQVLGDRGLPWEQFF
TGTGCCAGCAGTCAAGTCTTGGGGGACAGGGGGCTCCCTTGGGAGCAGTTCTTC
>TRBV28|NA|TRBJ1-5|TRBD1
CASSGTGQNPQPQHF
TGTGCCAGCAGTGGGACAGGCCAAAACCCTCAGCCCCAGCATTTT
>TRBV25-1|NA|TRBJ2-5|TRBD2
CASSELTSGGPKETQYF
TGTGCCAGCAGTGAACTGACTAGCGGGGGACCTAAAGAGACCCAGTACTTC
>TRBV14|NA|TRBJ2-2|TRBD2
CASSRLAGGPGELFF
TGTGCCAGCAGCCGACTAGCGGGGGGGCCCGGGGAGCTGTTTTTT
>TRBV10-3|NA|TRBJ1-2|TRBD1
CAISARGTAPNYGYTF
TGTGCCATCAGCGCACGGGGGACAGCGCCGAACTATGGCTACACCTTC
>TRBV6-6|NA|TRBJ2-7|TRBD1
CASSPGTGGLPHEQYF
TGTGCCAGCAGTCCCGGGACAGGGGGCCTACCTCACGAGCAGTACTTC
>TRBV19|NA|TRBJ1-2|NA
CASTEGRQLDGYTF
TGTGCCAGTACCGAAGGGCGTCAGCTTGATGGCTACACCTTC